Below, 16 T cell receptor beta chains from the same sample are listed, as sequenced in a study of Graves' ophthalmopathy and Graves' hyperthyroidism. The study amplified TCR beta CDR3 regions using RNA transcripts. Second-round multiplex PCR followed a first-round RT-PCR using HTBI primers. TCRdb passed the multiplex PCR reads through MiXCR, listing each CDR3 protein once. The table shows under 350,000 distinct CDR3 sequences, with roughly 16% occurring only once. Sequences were obtained from peripheral blood. The source is an adult man with Graves' ophthalmopathy.

This clonotype was recorded at least ten times. The CDR3 is CASSDQGVNQPQHF. The CDR3 DNA follows: TGTGCCAGCAGTGATCAGGGGGTCAATCAGCCCCAGCATTTT. V and J are TRBV2 and TRBJ1-5; 7 nucleotides line up with TRBD1. The germline V gene encodes CDR1 SNHLY and CDR2 FYNNEI. With V trimmed by 3 bases and J by 3 bases, 2 bases remained unmatched. The CDR3 sequence is 14 residues long.

This clonotype was observed at least ten times. The chain has TRBV20-1 and TRBJ2-5; 11 nucleotides match TRBD1. The CDR3 extends over 14 amino acids. Trimming removed 5 bases from V and 5 bases from J; junction bases left unmatched: 7. Germline CDR1 DFQATT, CDR2 SNEGSKA (reference sequence). CDR3 nucleotide sequence: TGCAGTGCTCCTGGACAGGGGGCTCGGGAGACCCAGTACTTC. It is translated as CSAPGQGARETQYF.

This clonotype showed up many times. V gene TRBV30 combines with J gene TRBJ2-5, with 10 positions matching TRBD2. Germline lookup yields CDR1 GTSNPN and CDR2 SVGIG (reference sequence). CDR3 size: 14 residues. With 0 bases clipped from V and 4 bases from J, the junction kept 2 bases outside the gene matches. The CDR3 coding sequence is TGTGCCTGGAGTGTCTCTAGCGGGAGAGAGACCCAGTACTTC. Its protein product is CAWSVSSGRETQYF.

The table lists this clonotype with many counts. The chain links TRBV3-1 to TRBJ2-5; 7 bases fit TRBD2. The V segment lost 1 base and the J segment 4 bases; nucleotides outside the gene matches: 6. Germline CDR1 and CDR2: LGHDT and YNNKEL (reference sequence). This CDR3 comprises 15 residues. The CDR3 sequence is CASSQGAAGRETQYF. The CDR3 bases are TGTGCCAGCAGCCAAGGGGCAGCGGGGAGAGAGACCCAGTACTTC.

This clonotype has at least ten counts. This sequence joins TRBV20-1 and TRBJ1-5, with D perhaps TRBD1 (6 bases). This CDR3 spans 13 amino acids. Germline lookup yields CDR1 DFQATT and CDR2 SNEGSKA (reference sequence). Trimming took off 7 bases at V and 2 bases at J, with 12 bases between the two ends. The CDR3 DNA reads TGCAGTGGCAGGGAGGGGGGCAATCAGCCCCAGCATTTT. This sequence encodes CSGREGGNQPQHF.

This clonotype was recorded many times. J is TRBJ1-2 and V is TRBV7-8; D is undetermined. CDR1 is SGHVS and CDR2 is FQNEAQ in the germline V gene. V was pared by 7 bases and J by 0 bases, with 15 bases between. The CDR3 runs 15 residues. CDR3 sequence reads: CASTTIEASNYGYTF. DNA of the CDR3: TGTGCCAGCACTACCATAGAGGCCTCTAACTATGGCTACACCTTC.

The sample holds many counts of this clonotype. This sequence joins TRBV6-1 and TRBJ1-5; D perhaps matches TRBD1 (6 bases). Trimming removed 6 bases from V and 0 bases from J, with 15 bases in between. This CDR3 spans 16 amino acids. Germline V gene lookup returns CDR1 MNHNS and CDR2 SASEGT. The chain's CDR3 is CASRPRGAHSNQPQHF. The CDR3 nucleotides read TGTGCCAGCAGGCCCAGGGGCGCACATAGCAATCAGCCCCAGCATTTT.

The V call is TRBV24-1, the J call TRBJ1-2, with no clear D. The germline V gene has CDR1 KGHDR and CDR2 SFDVKD. V lost 6 bases, J lost 10 bases, and 17 bases lay in between. The CDR3 spans 13 residues. The DNA of the CDR3 is TGTGCCACCAGTCCGGACTGCATCGGGGACTACACCTTC. This sequence encodes CATSPDCIGDYTF.

This clonotype was counted many times. This chain links TRBV7-2 with TRBJ2-5; D might be TRBD1 (6 bases). The germline V gene encodes CDR1 SGHTA and CDR2 FQGNSA. The CDR3 contains 14 residues. V dropped 4 bases and J dropped 2 bases, with 11 bases sitting between them. The CDR3 DNA follows: TGTGCCAGCAGCTCCCAAGGACAGCAAGAGACCCAGTACTTC. Its translation: CASSSQGQQETQYF.

This sequence joins TRBV9 and TRBJ1-1, with D perhaps TRBD1 (5 bases). Looked up from germline, CDR1 is SGDLS and CDR2 is YYNGEE. There are 14 residues in the CDR3. V lost 0 bases and J lost 3, with 9 bases in between. The CDR3 reads CASSVVGRDTEAFF. The CDR3 DNA reads TGTGCCAGCAGCGTAGTGGGCAGGGACACTGAAGCTTTCTTT.

The sample holds many counts of this clonotype. V usage is TRBV12-3 or TRBV12-4 and J usage is TRBJ2-5, with D perhaps given as TRBD1 or TRBD2 (6 bases each). The CDR3 covers 14 residues. The V end was cut by 3 bases, the J end by 4 bases, with 12 bases between. The CDR3 nucleotides read TGTGCCAGCAGTTTCTCGGGGGCGGGAGAGACCCAGTACTTC. It translates to CASSFSGAGETQYF.

In its sample, this clonotype was seen many times. The gene calls are TRBV20-1 and TRBJ1-5; no firm D call. The CDR3 has 13 amino acids. V lost 2 bases to trimming and J lost 0 bases, with 5 bases between them. Germline CDR1 and CDR2: DFQATT and SNEGSKA (reference sequence). CDR3 in amino acids: CSARRDSNQPQHF. In DNA, the CDR3 is TGCAGTGCTAGACGTGATAGCAATCAGCCCCAGCATTTT.

This clonotype occurred many times. The chain couples TRBV6-1 to TRBJ2-3; the D gene is possibly TRBD1 (5 bases). Trimming took off 4 bases at V and 4 bases at J, with 15 bases between the two ends. Germline CDR1 reads MNHNS; CDR2 reads SASEGT. CDR3 length equals 15 residues. The CDR3 sequence: CASSGQSKVPDTQYF. The CDR3 DNA reads as TGTGCCAGCAGTGGACAGAGTAAGGTCCCAGATACGCAGTATTTT.

Regarding this clonotype: It may be a read error: a sequence one base away is much more abundant. CDR3 coding DNA: TGCGCCAGCAGCTTGGGGACGGTACTAGCAGACGAGCAGTACTTC. Translated: CASSLGTVLADEQYF. This rearrangement joins TRBV5-1 to TRBJ2-7; possibly TRBD2 for D (6 bases). Trimming removed 0 bases at V and 5 bases at J, with 15 bases between. CDR1 is SGHRS and CDR2 is YFSETQ in the germline V gene. This CDR3 region has 15 residues.

The sample holds many counts of this clonotype. V gene TRBV7-9 combines with J gene TRBJ2-5, with unresolved D. The CDR3 runs 16 residues. Germline lookup yields CDR1 SEHNR and CDR2 FQNEAQ (reference sequence). Trimming stripped 2 bases from V and 0 bases from J, with 13 bases between. This chain's CDR3 is CASSLTRDIYQETQYF. The DNA of the CDR3 is TGTGCCAGCAGCTTAACACGCGACATATACCAAGAGACCCAGTACTTC.

The sample holds many counts of this clonotype. V is TRBV28 and J is TRBJ1-5; unclear D gene. The V end was cut by 2 bases, the J end by 2 bases, with 19 bases between. The CDR3 contains 18 residues. Per the germline V gene, CDR1 is MDHEN and CDR2 is SYDVKM. The CDR3 loop reads CASSLPNLSSRGNQPQHF. The CDR3 DNA follows: TGTGCCAGCAGTTTACCTAACCTCAGCTCCCGGGGCAATCAGCCCCAGCATTTT.